These 13 T cell receptor beta chains share one sample of origin, sequenced in a study of PD-1 blockade in classical Hodgkin lymphoma. Assay used: immunoSEQ multiplex PCR; TCRdb lists only in-frame clones, some missing. The sample contains about 26,000 clones, roughly 82% of which appear only once. Relapse was seen in all patients after autologous stem cell transplantation, and brentuximab vedotin exposure was variable. Material: peripheral blood mononuclear cells (PBMCs), obtained before the second cycle of nivolumab. The source of these receptors is a human donor with classical Hodgkin lymphoma.

V is TRBV12-5 and J is TRBJ1-1, with 9 positions matching TRBD1. The V segment lost 0 bases and the J segment 5 bases; nucleotides outside the gene matches: 7. The V gene's germline CDR1 is LGHNT and CDR2 FRNRAP. CDR3 length: 16 residues. Here the CDR3 reads CASGLVPGTGSTEAFF. Written as DNA, the CDR3 is TGTGCTAGTGGTTTGGTCCCCGGGACAGGGTCTACTGAAGCTTTCTTT.

V gene TRBV19 combines with J gene TRBJ1-1, with TRBD1 as a possible D gene (5 bases). The V gene's germline CDR1 is LNHDA and CDR2 SQIVND (reference sequence). The CDR3 is made up of 13 amino acids. Trimming left V 4 bases short and J 6 bases short, with 12 bases between. CDR3 residues: CASSRGPIAEAFF. The DNA of the CDR3 is TGTGCCAGTAGTAGGGGACCCATCGCTGAAGCTTTCTTT.

The count of this clone is one. CDR3 nucleotide sequence: TGTGCCAGCAGTCCATCCGGGACAGCCCCGGAGGCTTTCTTT. It is translated as CASSPSGTAPEAFF. The rearrangement joins TRBV28 to TRBJ1-1; TRBD1 matches 7 bases. Germline V lookup: CDR1 MDHEN, CDR2 SYDVKM. The CDR3 has 14 amino acids. Trimming removed 5 bases from V and 11 bases from J; junction bases left unmatched: 14.

The CDR3 DNA follows: TGTGCCAGCTCACAGCAGGGGCACTCTGGAAACACCATATATTTT. It specifies CASSQQGHSGNTIYF. V is TRBV18 and J is TRBJ1-3, with D tentatively TRBD1 (6 bases). Between the trimmed V and J ends, which lost 4 bases and 0 bases, there was a span of 10 bases. This CDR3 comprises 15 residues. The V gene's germline CDR1 is KGHSH and CDR2 LQKENI.

The CDR3 coding sequence is TGTGCCAGCAGTCCGAATGACTACGAGCAGTACTTC. Amino acids: CASSPNDYEQYF. The genes are TRBV6-5 and TRBJ2-7; no firm D call. CDR1 MNHEY and CDR2 SVGAGI come from the germline V gene. This CDR3 has 12 residues. V was trimmed by 5 bases and J by 3 bases, leaving 8 bases between them.

This clone was seen a handful of times. The J gene is TRBJ1-6, the V gene TRBV6-5, with D possibly matching TRBD1 (5 bases). Between the trimmed V and J ends, which lost 5 bases and 7 bases, there was a span of 6 bases. The CDR3 is 12 amino acids. CDR1 and CDR2 (germline): MNHEY, SVGAGI. The chain's CDR3 is CASSHRNSPLHF. The CDR3 coding sequence is TGTGCCAGCAGTCACAGGAATTCACCCCTCCACTTT.

The chain couples TRBV11-2 to TRBJ2-5; no clear D. This CDR3 comprises 13 residues. The V gene lost 3 bases and the J gene lost 0 bases, with 5 bases spanning the gap. The germline V gene has CDR1 SGHAT and CDR2 FQNNGV. The CDR3 region is CASSLWDQETQYF. CDR3 DNA sequence: TGTGCCAGCAGCTTGTGGGACCAAGAGACCCAGTACTTC.

The chain couples TRBV18 to TRBJ2-6; D not certain. The V end lost 3 bases, the J end lost 1 base, and 13 bases lay between the germline ends. The CDR3 contains 17 residues. CDR1 and CDR2 (germline): KGHSH, LQKENI. The CDR3 here is CASSPIDPRSGANVLTF. The CDR3 nucleotides read TGTGCCAGCTCACCTATAGATCCTCGGTCTGGGGCCAACGTCCTGACTTTC.

The chain recombines TRBV4-3 with TRBJ2-2; D is unclear. Germline V gene data show CDR1 as LGHNA and CDR2 as YSLEER. This CDR3 has 15 amino acids. Trimming removed 0 bases at V and 5 bases at J, with 10 bases between. CDR3 sequence (DNA): TGCGCCAGCAGCCAAGATGCCGAACGAACCGGGGAGCTGTTTTTT. This encodes CASSQDAERTGELFF.

The chain links TRBV2 to TRBJ1-4; D is unclear. The V and J ends lost 5 bases and 2 bases respectively, with 9 bases between them. This CDR3 has 14 amino acids. CDR1 and CDR2 from the germline V gene are SNHLY and FYNNEI. CDR3 nucleotides: TGTGCCAGCAGTAACACAGTGACTAATGAAAAACTGTTTTTT. Translating gives CASSNTVTNEKLFF.

This clone was picked up a small number of times. The chain joins TRBV7-6 to TRBJ2-2; 9 bases line up with TRBD2. This CDR3 contains 16 residues. The germline V gene has CDR1 SGHVS and CDR2 FNYEAQ. V lost 4 bases to trimming and J lost 9 bases; unmatched junction nucleotides: 12. CDR3 nucleotides: TGTGCCAGCAGCTCCGCGTTAGCGGGAGCCCCCCGGGAGCTGTTTTTT. Protein sequence: CASSSALAGAPRELFF.

This clone occurred once. This chain uses TRBV19 with TRBJ1-6, with 9 bases identical to TRBD1. CDR1 and CDR2 (germline): LNHDA, SQIVND (reference sequence). Trimming removed 5 bases from V and 14 bases from J; junction bases left unmatched: 16. This CDR3 has 16 amino acids. CDR3 DNA sequence: TGTGCCAGTAGTCCGGGACAGGGCAATCTTCCGACAACCCTCCACTTT. It is translated as CASSPGQGNLPTTLHF. The full variable domain, in which reference TRBV19 and TRBJ1-6 provide the parts outside the CDR3, is DGGITQSPKYLFRKEGQNVTLSCEQNLNHDAMYWYRQDPGQGLRLIYYSQIVNDFQKGDIAEGYSVSREKKESFPLTVTSAQKNPTAFYLCASSPGQGNLPTTLHFGNGTRLTVT.

This clone was recorded once. The gene calls are TRBV28 and TRBJ2-7; 10 bases line up with TRBD1. Germline V lookup: CDR1 MDHEN, CDR2 SYDVKM. The junction had 5 bases not matched to a gene; V was cut back by 7 bases and J by 2 bases. This CDR3 is built from 14 residues. CDR3 in amino acids: CASTLGTGAYEQYF. In DNA form, the CDR3 reads TGTGCCAGCACCCTTGGGACAGGGGCCTACGAGCAGTACTTC. Full variable domain (missing parts from reference TRBV28 and TRBJ2-7): DVKVTQSSRYLVKRTGEKVFLECVQDMDHENMFWYRQDPGLGLRLIYFSYDVKMKEKGDIPEGYSVSREKKERFSLILESASTNQTSMYLCASTLGTGAYEQYFGPGTRLTVT.